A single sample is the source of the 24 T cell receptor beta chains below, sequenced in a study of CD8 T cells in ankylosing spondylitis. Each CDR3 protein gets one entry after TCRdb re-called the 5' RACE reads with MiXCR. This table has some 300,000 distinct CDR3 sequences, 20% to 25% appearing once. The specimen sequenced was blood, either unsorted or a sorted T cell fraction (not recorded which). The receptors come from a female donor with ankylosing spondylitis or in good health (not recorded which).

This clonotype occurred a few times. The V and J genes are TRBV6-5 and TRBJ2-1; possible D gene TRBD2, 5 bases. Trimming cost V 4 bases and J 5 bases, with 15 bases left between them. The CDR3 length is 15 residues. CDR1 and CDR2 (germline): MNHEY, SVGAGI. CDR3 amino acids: CASSSPGKDNNEQFF. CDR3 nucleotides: TGTGCCAGCAGTTCCCCGGGAAAAGATAACAATGAGCAGTTCTTC.

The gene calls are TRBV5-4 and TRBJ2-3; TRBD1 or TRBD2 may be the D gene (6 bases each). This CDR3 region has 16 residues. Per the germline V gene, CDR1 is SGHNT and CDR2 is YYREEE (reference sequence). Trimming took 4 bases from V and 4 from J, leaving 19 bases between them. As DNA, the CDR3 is TGTGCCAGCAGCCCCGAACAGGGAAGGAGGGCAGATACGCAGTATTTT. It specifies CASSPEQGRRADTQYF.

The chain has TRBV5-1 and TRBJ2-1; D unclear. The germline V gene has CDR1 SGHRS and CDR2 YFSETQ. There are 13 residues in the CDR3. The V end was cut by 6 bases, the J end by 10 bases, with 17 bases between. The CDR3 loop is CASTPSVAEEQFF. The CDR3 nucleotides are TGCGCCAGCACCCCCTCCGTGGCAGAGGAGCAGTTCTTC.

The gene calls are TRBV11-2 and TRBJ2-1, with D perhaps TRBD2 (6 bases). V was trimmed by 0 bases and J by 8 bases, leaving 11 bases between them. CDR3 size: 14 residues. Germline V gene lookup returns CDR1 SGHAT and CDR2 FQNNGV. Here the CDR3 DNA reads TGTGCCAGCAGCTTAGAGGGGGGTAGATATGAGCAGTTCTTC. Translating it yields CASSLEGGRYEQFF.

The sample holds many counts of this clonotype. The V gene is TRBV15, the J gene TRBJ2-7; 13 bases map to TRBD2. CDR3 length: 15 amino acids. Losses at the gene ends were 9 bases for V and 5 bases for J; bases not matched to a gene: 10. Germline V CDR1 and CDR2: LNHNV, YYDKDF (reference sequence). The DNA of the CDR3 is TGTGCCACTGGACTAGCGGGAGTAGGGTTCAACGAGCAGTACTTC. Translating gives CATGLAGVGFNEQYF.

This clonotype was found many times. The CDR3 nucleotides read TGTGCCATCAGTGAGCCGAACAGGGAAGGGCAGTTCTTC. Translated, it gives CAISEPNREGQFF. V and J are TRBV10-3 and TRBJ2-1, with TRBD1 as a possible D gene (6 bases). Trimming took 2 bases from V and 12 from J, leaving 14 bases between them. There are 13 residues in the CDR3. Germline V gives CDR1 ENHRY, CDR2 SYGVKD.

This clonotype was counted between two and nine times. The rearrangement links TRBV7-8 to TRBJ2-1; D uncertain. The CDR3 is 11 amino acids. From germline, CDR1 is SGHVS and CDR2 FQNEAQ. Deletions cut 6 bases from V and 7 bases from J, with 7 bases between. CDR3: CASRQENEQFF. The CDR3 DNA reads TGTGCCAGCAGGCAGGAAAATGAGCAGTTCTTC.

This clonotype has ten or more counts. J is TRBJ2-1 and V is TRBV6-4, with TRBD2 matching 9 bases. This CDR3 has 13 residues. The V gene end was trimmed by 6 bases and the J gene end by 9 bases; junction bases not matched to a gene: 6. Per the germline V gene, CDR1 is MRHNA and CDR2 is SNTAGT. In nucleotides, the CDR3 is TGTGCCAGCAGCGGGCTAGCGGGAAGTGAGCAGTTCTTC. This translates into CASSGLAGSEQFF.

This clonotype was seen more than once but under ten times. The CDR3 reads CASSLGLASDTQYF. The DNA for the CDR3 is TGTGCCAGCAGCTTAGGGCTAGCTAGTGATACGCAGTATTTT. The rearrangement uses TRBV7-2 and TRBJ2-3, with D tentatively TRBD2 (5 bases). Per germline, CDR1 SGHTA and CDR2 FQGNSA. Trimming removed 1 base from V and 6 bases from J, with 11 bases in between. The CDR3 is 14 amino acids. Variable domain in full (rest from reference TRBV7-2 and TRBJ2-3): GAGVSQSPSNKVTEKGKDVELRCDPISGHTALYWYRQSLGQGLEFLIYFQGNSAPDKSGLPSDRFSAERTGGSVSTLTIQRTQQEDSAVYLCASSLGLASDTQYFGPGTRLTVL.

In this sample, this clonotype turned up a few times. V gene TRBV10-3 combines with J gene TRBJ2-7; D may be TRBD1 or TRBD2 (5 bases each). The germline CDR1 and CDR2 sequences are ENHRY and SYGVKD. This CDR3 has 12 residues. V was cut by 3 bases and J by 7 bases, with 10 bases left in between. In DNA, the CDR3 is TGTGCCATCAGTGACAGGGAGCAGGAGCAGTACTTC. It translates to CAISDREQEQYF.

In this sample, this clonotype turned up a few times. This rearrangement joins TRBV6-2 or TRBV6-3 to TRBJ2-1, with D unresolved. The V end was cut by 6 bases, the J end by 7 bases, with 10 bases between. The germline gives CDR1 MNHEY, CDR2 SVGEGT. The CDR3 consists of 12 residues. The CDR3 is CASRNLGNEQFF. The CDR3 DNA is TGTGCCAGCAGAAATCTGGGGAATGAGCAGTTCTTC.

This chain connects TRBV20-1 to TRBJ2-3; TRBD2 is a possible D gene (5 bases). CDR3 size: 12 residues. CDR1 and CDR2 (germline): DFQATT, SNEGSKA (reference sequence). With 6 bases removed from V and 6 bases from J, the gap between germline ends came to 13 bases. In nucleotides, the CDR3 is TGCAGTGCCACCGCAGGAGGTGATACGCAGTATTTT. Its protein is CSATAGGDTQYF.

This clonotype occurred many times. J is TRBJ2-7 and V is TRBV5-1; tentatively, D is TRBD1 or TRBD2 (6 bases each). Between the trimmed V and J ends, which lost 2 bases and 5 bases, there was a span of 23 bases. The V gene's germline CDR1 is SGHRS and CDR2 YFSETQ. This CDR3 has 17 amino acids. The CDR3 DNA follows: TGCGCCAGCAGCTTCCGAAGGGGGGACACTATAGGCCACGAGCAGTACTTC. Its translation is CASSFRRGDTIGHEQYF. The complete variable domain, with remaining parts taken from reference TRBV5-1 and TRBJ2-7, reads KAGVTQTPRYLIKTRGQQVTLSCSPISGHRSVSWYQQTPGQGLQFLFEYFSETQRNKGNFPGRFSGRQFSNSRSEMNVSTLELGDSALYLCASSFRRGDTIGHEQYFGPGTRLTVT.

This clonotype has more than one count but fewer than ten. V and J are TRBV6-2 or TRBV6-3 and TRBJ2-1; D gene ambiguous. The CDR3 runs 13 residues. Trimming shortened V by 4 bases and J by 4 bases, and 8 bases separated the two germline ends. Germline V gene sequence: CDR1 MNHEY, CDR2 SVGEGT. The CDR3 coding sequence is TGTGCCAGCAGTTTATACAGATACAATGAGCAGTTCTTC. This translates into CASSLYRYNEQFF.

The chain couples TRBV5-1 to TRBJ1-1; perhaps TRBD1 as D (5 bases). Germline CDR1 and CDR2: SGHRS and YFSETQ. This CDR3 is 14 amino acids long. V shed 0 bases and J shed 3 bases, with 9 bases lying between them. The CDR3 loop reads CASSLARGDTEAFF. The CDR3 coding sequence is TGCGCCAGCAGCTTGGCGAGGGGAGACACTGAAGCTTTCTTT.

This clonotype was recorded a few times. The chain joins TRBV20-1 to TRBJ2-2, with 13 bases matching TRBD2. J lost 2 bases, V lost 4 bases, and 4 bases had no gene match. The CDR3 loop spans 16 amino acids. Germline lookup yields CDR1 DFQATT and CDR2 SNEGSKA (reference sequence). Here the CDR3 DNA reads TGCAGTGCTACCGGACTAGCGGGAGCCAACACCGGGGAGCTGTTTTTT. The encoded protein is CSATGLAGANTGELFF.

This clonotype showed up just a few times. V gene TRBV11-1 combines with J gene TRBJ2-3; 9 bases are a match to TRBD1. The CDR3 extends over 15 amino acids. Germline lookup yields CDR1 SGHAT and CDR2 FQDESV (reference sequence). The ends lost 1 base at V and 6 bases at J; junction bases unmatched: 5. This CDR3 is CASSLGGTGSDTQYF. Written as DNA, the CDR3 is TGTGCCAGCAGCTTAGGTGGGACAGGGTCCGATACGCAGTATTTT.

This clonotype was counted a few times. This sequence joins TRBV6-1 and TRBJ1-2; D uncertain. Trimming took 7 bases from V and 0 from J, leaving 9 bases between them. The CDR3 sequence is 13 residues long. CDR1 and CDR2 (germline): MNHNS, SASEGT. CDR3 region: CASKPSANYGYTF. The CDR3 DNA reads TGTGCCAGCAAACCCAGCGCTAACTATGGCTACACCTTC.

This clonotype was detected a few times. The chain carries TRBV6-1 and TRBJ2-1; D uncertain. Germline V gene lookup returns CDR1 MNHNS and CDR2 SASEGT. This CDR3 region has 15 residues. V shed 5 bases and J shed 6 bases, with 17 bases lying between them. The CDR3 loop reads CASSHLFTSPNEQFF. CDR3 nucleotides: TGTGCCAGCAGTCACCTCTTCACCTCACCCAATGAGCAGTTCTTC.

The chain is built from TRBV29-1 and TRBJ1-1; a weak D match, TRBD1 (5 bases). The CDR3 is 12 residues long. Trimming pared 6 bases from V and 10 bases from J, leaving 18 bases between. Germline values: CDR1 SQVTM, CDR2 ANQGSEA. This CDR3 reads CSVGAKGGVAFF. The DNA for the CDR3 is TGCAGCGTCGGGGCAAAGGGTGGGGTAGCTTTCTTT. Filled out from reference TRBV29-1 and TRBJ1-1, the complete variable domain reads SAVISQKPSRDICQRGTSLTIQCQVDSQVTMMFWYRQQPGQSLTLIATANQGSEATYESGFVIDKFPISRPNLTFSTLTVSNMSPEDSSIYLCSVGAKGGVAFFGQGTRLTVV.

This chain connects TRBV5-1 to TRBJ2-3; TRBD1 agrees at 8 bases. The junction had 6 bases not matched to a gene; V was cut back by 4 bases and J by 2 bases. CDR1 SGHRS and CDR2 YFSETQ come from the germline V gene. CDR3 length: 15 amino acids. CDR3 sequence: CASSPWTGPTDTQYF. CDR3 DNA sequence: TGCGCCAGCAGCCCCTGGACAGGGCCCACAGATACGCAGTATTTT.

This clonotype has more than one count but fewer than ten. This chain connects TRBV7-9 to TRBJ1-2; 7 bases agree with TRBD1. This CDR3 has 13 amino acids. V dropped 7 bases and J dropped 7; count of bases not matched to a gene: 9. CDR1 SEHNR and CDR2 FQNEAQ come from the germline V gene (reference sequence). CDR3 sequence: CASTPDREGGYTF. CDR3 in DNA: TGTGCCAGCACTCCCGACAGGGAGGGTGGCTACACCTTC.

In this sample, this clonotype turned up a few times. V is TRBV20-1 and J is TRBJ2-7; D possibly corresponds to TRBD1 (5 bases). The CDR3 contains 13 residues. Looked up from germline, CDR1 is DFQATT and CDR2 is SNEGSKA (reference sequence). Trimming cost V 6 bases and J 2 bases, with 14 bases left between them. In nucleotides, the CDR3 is TGCAGTGCGCCCAGACAGTATCCCTACGAGCAGTACTTC. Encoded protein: CSAPRQYPYEQYF.

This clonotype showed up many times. The CDR3 spells CATSKGEEKLFF. Written as DNA, the CDR3 is TGTGCCACCAGCAAGGGAGAGGAAAAACTGTTTTTT. V usage is TRBV15 and J usage is TRBJ1-4; no clear D gene. CDR3 length: 12 residues. CDR1 and CDR2 (germline): LNHNV, YYDKDF (reference sequence). V was trimmed by 4 bases and J by 8 bases, leaving 8 bases between them.